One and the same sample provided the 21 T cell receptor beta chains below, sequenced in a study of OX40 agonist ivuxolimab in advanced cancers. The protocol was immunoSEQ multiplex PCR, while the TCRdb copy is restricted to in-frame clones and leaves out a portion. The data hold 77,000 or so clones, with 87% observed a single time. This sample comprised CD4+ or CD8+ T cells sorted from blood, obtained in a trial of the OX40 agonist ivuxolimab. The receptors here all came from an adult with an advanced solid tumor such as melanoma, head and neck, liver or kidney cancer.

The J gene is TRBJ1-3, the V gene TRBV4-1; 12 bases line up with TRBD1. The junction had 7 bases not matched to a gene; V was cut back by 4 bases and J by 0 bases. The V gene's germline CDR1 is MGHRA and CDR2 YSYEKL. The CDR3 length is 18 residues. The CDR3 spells CASSPLGTGGNSGNTIYF. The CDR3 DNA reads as TGCGCCAGCAGCCCCCTCGGGACAGGGGGCAACTCTGGAAACACCATATATTTT.

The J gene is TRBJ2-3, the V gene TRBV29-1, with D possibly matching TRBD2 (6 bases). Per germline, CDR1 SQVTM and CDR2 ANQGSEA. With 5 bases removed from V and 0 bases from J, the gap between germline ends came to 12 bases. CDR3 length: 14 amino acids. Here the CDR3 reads CSVRAGASTDTQYF. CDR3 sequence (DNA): TGCAGCGTTCGAGCGGGCGCTAGCACAGATACGCAGTATTTT.

CDR3 coding DNA: TGTGCCAGCAGAAAAGAGGGGCTTTCCTACGAGCAGTACTTC. Its protein is CASRKEGLSYEQYF. The genes are TRBV2 and TRBJ2-7; D assignment may be TRBD1 or TRBD2 (5 bases each). The CDR3 is 14 amino acids. The germline V and J ends were trimmed by 6 bases and 1 base, with 13 bases remaining between them. The V gene's germline CDR1 is SNHLY and CDR2 FYNNEI.

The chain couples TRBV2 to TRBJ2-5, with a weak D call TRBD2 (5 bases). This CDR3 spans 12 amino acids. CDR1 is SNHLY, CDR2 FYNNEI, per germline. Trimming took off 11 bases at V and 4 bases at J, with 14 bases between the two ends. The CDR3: CAGRGIGETQYF. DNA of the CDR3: TGTGCCGGTAGAGGGATTGGAGAGACCCAGTACTTC.

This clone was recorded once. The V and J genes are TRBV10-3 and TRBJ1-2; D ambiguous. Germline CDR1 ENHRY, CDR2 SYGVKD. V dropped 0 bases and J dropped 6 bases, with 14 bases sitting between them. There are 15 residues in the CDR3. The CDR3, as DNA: TGTGCCATCAGTGAGTCGGCAGGATATTGGGATGGCTACACCTTC. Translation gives CAISESAGYWDGYTF.

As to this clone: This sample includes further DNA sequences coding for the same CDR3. In DNA form, the CDR3 reads TGTGCCAGCAGCTTGGCCGGCGGATCCAATCAGCCCCAGCATTTT. Its translation: CASSLAGGSNQPQHF. The V call is TRBV5-6, the J call TRBJ1-5; D is uncertain. Trimming removed 0 bases at V and 3 bases at J, with 10 bases between. The germline CDR1 and CDR2 sequences are SGHDT and YYEEEE. The CDR3 runs to 15 residues.

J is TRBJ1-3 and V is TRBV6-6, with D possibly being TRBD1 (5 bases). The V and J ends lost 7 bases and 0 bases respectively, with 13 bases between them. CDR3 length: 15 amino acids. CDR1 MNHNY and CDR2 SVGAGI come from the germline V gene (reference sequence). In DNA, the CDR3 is TGTGCCAGCACCCCCGGGGACTACTCTGGAAACACCATATATTTT. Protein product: CASTPGDYSGNTIYF.

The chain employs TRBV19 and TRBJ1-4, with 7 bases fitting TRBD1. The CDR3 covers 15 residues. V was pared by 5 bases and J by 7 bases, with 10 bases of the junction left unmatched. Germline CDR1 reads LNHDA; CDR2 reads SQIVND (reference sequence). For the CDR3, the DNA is TGTGCCAGTAGTGTCGACAGGGCCCGGGGTGAAAAACTGTTTTTT. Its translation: CASSVDRARGEKLFF.

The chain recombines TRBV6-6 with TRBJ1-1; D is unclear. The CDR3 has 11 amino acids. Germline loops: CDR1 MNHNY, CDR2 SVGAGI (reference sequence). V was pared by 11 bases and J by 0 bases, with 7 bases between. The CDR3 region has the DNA TGTGCCGCAACGCTGAACACTGAAGCTTTCTTT. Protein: CAATLNTEAFF.

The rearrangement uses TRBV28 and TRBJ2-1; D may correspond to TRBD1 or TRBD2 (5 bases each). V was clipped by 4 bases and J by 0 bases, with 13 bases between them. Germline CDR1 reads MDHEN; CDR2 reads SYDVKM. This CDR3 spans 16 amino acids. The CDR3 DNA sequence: TGTGCCAGCAGTTCCTCCGGGACGGCCTCCTACAATGAGCAGTTCTTC. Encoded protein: CASSSSGTASYNEQFF.

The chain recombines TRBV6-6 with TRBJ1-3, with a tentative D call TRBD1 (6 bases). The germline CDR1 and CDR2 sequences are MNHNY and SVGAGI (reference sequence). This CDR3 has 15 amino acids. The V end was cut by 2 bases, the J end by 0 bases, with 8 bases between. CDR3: CASSYGQSSGNTIYF. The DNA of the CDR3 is TGTGCCAGCAGTTACGGACAGAGCTCTGGAAACACCATATATTTT.

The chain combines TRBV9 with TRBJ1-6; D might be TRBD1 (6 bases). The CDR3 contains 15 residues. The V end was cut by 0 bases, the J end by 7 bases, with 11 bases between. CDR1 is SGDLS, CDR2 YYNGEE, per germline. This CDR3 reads CASSVGGTQNSPLHF. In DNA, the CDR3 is TGTGCCAGCAGCGTAGGCGGGACACAGAATTCACCCCTCCACTTT.

The CDR3 DNA reads TGTGCCAGCAGCTCCAATTCCCCCGGGACGGGGGGCTACACCTTC. Protein product: CASSSNSPGTGGYTF. The chain has TRBV7-2 and TRBJ1-2, with TRBD1 as a possible D gene (5 bases). CDR1 and CDR2 (germline): SGHTA, FQGNSA. Trimming removed 4 bases at V and 8 bases at J, with 20 bases between. The CDR3 loop spans 15 amino acids.

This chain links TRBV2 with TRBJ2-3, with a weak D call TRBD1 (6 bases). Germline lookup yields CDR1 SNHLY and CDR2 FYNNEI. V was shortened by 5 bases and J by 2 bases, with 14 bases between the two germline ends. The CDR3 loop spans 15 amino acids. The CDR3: CASSPQGGVTDTQYF. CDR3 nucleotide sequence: TGTGCCAGCAGTCCTCAAGGGGGTGTCACAGATACGCAGTATTTT.

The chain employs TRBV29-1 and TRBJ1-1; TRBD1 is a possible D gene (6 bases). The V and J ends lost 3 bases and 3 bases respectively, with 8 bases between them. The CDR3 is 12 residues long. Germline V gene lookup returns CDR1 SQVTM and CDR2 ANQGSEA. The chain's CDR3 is CSVDGGYTEAFF. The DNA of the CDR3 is TGCAGCGTTGATGGGGGCTACACTGAAGCTTTCTTT.

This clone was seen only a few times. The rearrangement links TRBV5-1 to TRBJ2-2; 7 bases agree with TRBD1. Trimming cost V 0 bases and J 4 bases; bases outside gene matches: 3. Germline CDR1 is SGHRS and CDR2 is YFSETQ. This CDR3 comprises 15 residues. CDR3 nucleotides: TGCGCCAGCAGCTTGGCCGCAGGGGGCACCGGGGAGCTGTTTTTT. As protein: CASSLAAGGTGELFF.

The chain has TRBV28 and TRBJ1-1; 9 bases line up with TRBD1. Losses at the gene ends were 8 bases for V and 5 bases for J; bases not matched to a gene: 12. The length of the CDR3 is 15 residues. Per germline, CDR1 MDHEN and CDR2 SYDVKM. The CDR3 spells CASLLPRQGGTEAFF. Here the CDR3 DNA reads TGTGCCAGCCTCCTTCCCCGACAGGGGGGAACTGAAGCTTTCTTT.

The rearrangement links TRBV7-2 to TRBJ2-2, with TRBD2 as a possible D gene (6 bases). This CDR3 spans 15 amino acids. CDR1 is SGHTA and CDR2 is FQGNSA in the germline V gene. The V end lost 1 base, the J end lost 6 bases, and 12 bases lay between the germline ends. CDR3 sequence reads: CASSLVTGGAGELFF. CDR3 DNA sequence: TGTGCCAGCAGCTTAGTTACTGGCGGGGCCGGGGAGCTGTTTTTT. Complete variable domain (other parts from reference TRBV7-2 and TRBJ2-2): GAGVSQSPSNKVTEKGKDVELRCDPISGHTALYWYRQSLGQGLEFLIYFQGNSAPDKSGLPSDRFSAERTGGSVSTLTIQRTQQEDSAVYLCASSLVTGGAGELFFGEGSRLTVL.

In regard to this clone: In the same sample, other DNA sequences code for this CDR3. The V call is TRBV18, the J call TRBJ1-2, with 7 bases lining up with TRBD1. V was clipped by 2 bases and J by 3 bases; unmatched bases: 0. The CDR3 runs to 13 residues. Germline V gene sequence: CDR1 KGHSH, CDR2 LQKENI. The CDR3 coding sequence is TGTGCCAGCTCACCAACAGGGGACTATGGCTACACCTTC. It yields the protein CASSPTGDYGYTF.

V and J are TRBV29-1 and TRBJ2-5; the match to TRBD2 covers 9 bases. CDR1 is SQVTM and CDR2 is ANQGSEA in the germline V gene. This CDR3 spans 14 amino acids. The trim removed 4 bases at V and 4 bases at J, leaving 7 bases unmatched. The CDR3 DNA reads TGCAGCGTTGCCTTGCGGGAGGGAGTAGAGACCCAGTACTTC. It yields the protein CSVALREGVETQYF.

The CDR3 reads CASSPQGGEFSYEQYF. In DNA, the CDR3 is TGTGCCAGTAGCCCTCAAGGGGGGGAATTTTCCTACGAGCAGTACTTC. The V and J genes are TRBV19 and TRBJ2-7, with a tentative D call TRBD2 (7 bases). V was cut by 6 bases and J by 1 base, with 19 bases left in between. The CDR3 is made up of 16 amino acids. Germline V lookup: CDR1 LNHDA, CDR2 SQIVND (reference sequence).